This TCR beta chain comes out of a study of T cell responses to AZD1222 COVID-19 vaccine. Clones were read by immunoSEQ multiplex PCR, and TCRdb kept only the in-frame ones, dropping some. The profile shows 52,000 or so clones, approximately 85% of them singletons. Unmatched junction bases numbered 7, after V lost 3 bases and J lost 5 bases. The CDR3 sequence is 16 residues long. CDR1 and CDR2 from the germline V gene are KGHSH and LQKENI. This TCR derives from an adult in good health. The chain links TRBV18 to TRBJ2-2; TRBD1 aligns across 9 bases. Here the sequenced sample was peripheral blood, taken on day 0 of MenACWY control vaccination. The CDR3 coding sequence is TGTGCCAGCTCACCTGCCCGGACAGGGGAAACCGGGGAGCTGTTTTTT. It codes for CASSPARTGETGELFF.